The 26 T cell receptor beta chains below all came from one sample that was sequenced in a study of T cells after yellow fever vaccination. Each CDR3 protein gets one entry after TCRdb re-called the 5' RACE reads with MiXCR. The sample carries more than 450,000 distinct CDR3 sequences, just over 20% recorded once. The starting material was PBMCs, obtained roughly 20 days after the first yellow fever vaccination. These receptors were collected from a man aged 18 to 30 who received the YFV17D yellow fever vaccine.

The chain joins TRBV29-1 to TRBJ1-2; D may be TRBD1 (6 bases). From germline, CDR1 is SQVTM and CDR2 ANQGSEA. The CDR3 totals 14 residues. Trimming left V 4 bases short and J 6 bases short, with 18 bases between. The chain's CDR3 is CSVGGAGAQNGYTF. CDR3 nucleotides: TGCAGCGTTGGAGGGGCAGGGGCGCAAAATGGCTACACCTTC.

This rearrangement joins TRBV18 to TRBJ1-2; the D is unclear. Germline CDR1 and CDR2: KGHSH and LQKENI. The CDR3 contains 13 residues. The ends were cut back, 0 bases at V and 4 bases at J, with 6 bases in the middle. The CDR3 bases are TGTGCCAGCTCACCACCAGCGGGCTATGGCTACACCTTC. Protein sequence: CASSPPAGYGYTF.

This clonotype came up once. The chain recombines TRBV27 with TRBJ1-2, with 9 bases aligning to TRBD1. Germline V lookup: CDR1 MNHEY, CDR2 SMNVEV (reference sequence). CDR3 length equals 16 residues. Trimming removed 4 bases from V and 3 bases from J; junction bases left unmatched: 9. This chain's CDR3 is CASSSITGGRDYGYTF. In DNA form, the CDR3 reads TGTGCCAGCAGTTCGATTACAGGGGGCCGGGACTATGGCTACACCTTC.

This clonotype was counted only a few times. The V and J genes are TRBV5-1 and TRBJ1-1, with TRBD1 identical over 8 bases. Germline V CDR1 and CDR2: SGHRS, YFSETQ. The CDR3 totals 14 residues. With V trimmed by 4 bases and J by 5 bases, 7 bases remained unmatched. CDR3 sequence (DNA): TGCGCCAGCAGCAGCACAGGGGGAGGAACTGAAGCTTTCTTT. It specifies CASSSTGGGTEAFF.

This clonotype was seen many times. The V gene is TRBV7-2, the J gene TRBJ2-7, with a possible D match to TRBD1 (5 bases). This CDR3 contains 15 residues. Trimming pared 1 base from V and 1 base from J, leaving 11 bases between. CDR1 and CDR2 (germline): SGHTA, FQGNSA. DNA for the CDR3: TGTGCCAGCAGCTTAGATTGGGGCAGATCCTACGAGCAGTACGTC. This translates into CASSLDWGRSYEQYV.

This clonotype was observed a few times. The chain joins TRBV4-1 to TRBJ2-1; D could derive from TRBD1 or TRBD2 (6 bases each). This CDR3 has 16 amino acids. CDR1 is MGHRA, CDR2 YSYEKL, per germline. V lost 4 bases to trimming and J lost 4 bases, with 17 bases between them. In DNA form, the CDR3 reads TGCGCCAGCAGCCTCCCCCGGGGGCCGATATACAATGAGCAGTTCTTC. Amino acid sequence: CASSLPRGPIYNEQFF.

The chain couples TRBV9 to TRBJ1-3; weak D call: TRBD1 (5 bases). CDR3 size: 13 residues. Germline values: CDR1 SGDLS, CDR2 YYNGEE. V was trimmed by 3 bases and J by 7 bases, leaving 11 bases between them. The CDR3, as DNA: TGTGCCAGCAGCGGCCAGGGTCTCAACACCATATATTTT. Translating it yields CASSGQGLNTIYF.

The chain couples TRBV5-1 to TRBJ1-4; D is uncertain. From germline, CDR1 is SGHRS and CDR2 YFSETQ. The CDR3 loop spans 12 amino acids. Trimming left V 3 bases short and J 7 bases short, with 7 bases between. CDR3 nucleotide sequence: TGCGCCAGCAGCTCGCTCGGTGAAAAACTGTTTTTT. This encodes CASSSLGEKLFF. Variable domain in full (rest from reference TRBV5-1 and TRBJ1-4): KAGVTQTPRYLIKTRGQQVTLSCSPISGHRSVSWYQQTPGQGLQFLFEYFSETQRNKGNFPGRFSGRQFSNSRSEMNVSTLELGDSALYLCASSSLGEKLFFGSGTQLSVL.

This chain uses TRBV7-8 with TRBJ2-5, with D perhaps matching TRBD1 (5 bases). The CDR3 is 13 residues long. Between the trimmed V and J ends, which lost 1 base and 7 bases, there was a span of 10 bases. Germline CDR1 and CDR2: SGHVS and FQNEAQ. CDR3 in DNA: TGTGCCAGCAGCTTAGAAGGGGCTGGGACCCAGTACTTC. Protein sequence: CASSLEGAGTQYF.

This clonotype was seen at least ten times. The chain joins TRBV2 to TRBJ1-1; D perhaps matches TRBD1 (6 bases). The CDR3 extends over 14 amino acids. CDR1 and CDR2 (germline): SNHLY, FYNNEI. V gave up 7 bases and J gave up 1 base, with 13 bases separating them. As DNA, the CDR3 is TGTGCCAGCACAGCCGAAGGGGGGAACACTGAAGCTTTCTTT. Protein: CASTAEGGNTEAFF. The full variable domain, with the rest looked up from reference TRBV2 and TRBJ1-1, is EPEVTQTPSHQVTQMGQEVILRCVPISNHLYFYWYRQILGQKVEFLVSFYNNEISEKSEIFDDQFSVERPDGSNFTLKIRSTKLEDSAMYFCASTAEGGNTEAFFGQGTRLTVV.

This clonotype came up a few times. The V and J genes are TRBV20-1 and TRBJ1-1, with D hard to call. V was shortened by 1 base and J by 3 bases, with 3 bases between the two germline ends. The CDR3 sequence is 11 residues long. The germline V gene has CDR1 DFQATT and CDR2 SNEGSKA (reference sequence). The CDR3 DNA is TGCAGTGCTAGAGGATACACTGAAGCTTTCTTT. It is translated as CSARGYTEAFF.

The chain carries TRBV30 and TRBJ2-1; the match to TRBD1 covers 10 bases. Trimming removed 4 bases from V and 8 bases from J; junction bases left unmatched: 8. Germline lookup yields CDR1 GTSNPN and CDR2 SVGIG (reference sequence). The CDR3 consists of 14 residues. The DNA for the CDR3 is TGTGCCTGGACCGGGACAGGGGATTTCGATGAGCAGTTCTTC. This sequence encodes CAWTGTGDFDEQFF. The complete variable domain, with remaining parts taken from reference TRBV30 and TRBJ2-1, reads SQTIHQWPATLVQPVGSPLSLECTVEGTSNPNLYWYRQAAGRGLQLLFYSVGIGQISSEVPQNLSASRPQDRQFILSSKKLLLSDSGFYLCAWTGTGDFDEQFFGPGTRLTVL.

J is TRBJ2-7 and V is TRBV4-3; perhaps TRBD1 as D (6 bases). The germline V and J ends were trimmed by 3 bases and 3 bases, with 21 bases remaining between them. Germline lookup yields CDR1 LGHNA and CDR2 YSLEER. This CDR3 spans 17 amino acids. As DNA, the CDR3 is TGCGCCAGCAGCCAGTTTCTACCGCCGGGACAAGACTACGAGCAGTACTTC. Its protein is CASSQFLPPGQDYEQYF.

This chain connects TRBV4-3 to TRBJ2-4; no firm D call. V lost 6 bases and J lost 0, with 21 bases in between. The CDR3 spans 18 residues. Germline loops: CDR1 LGHNA, CDR2 YSLEER. CDR3 in DNA: TGCGCCAGCAGTCATGAGCCTACGCAGCCCGAAGCCAAAAACATTCAGTACTTC. Residues: CASSHEPTQPEAKNIQYF.

The chain carries TRBV6-1 and TRBJ2-5; D perhaps matches TRBD1 (6 bases). V was trimmed by 4 bases and J by 3 bases, leaving 9 bases between them. CDR3 length: 13 residues. Per the germline V gene, CDR1 is MNHNS and CDR2 is SASEGT. CDR3 DNA sequence: TGTGCCAGCAGTGCACAGGGAAAAGAGACCCAGTACTTC. Amino acids: CASSAQGKETQYF.

There are a few counts of this clonotype. The chain has TRBV5-1 and TRBJ1-1; no definite D call. The CDR3 runs 15 residues. The germline gives CDR1 SGHRS, CDR2 YFSETQ. Deletions cut 0 bases from V and 1 base from J, with 10 bases between. The chain's CDR3 is CASSLGLGKNTEAFF. The CDR3 bases are TGCGCCAGCAGCTTGGGCCTCGGAAAGAACACTGAAGCTTTCTTT.

Many counts were recorded for this clonotype. The V call is TRBV5-1, the J call TRBJ2-2, with D maybe TRBD2 (6 bases). Deletions cut 4 bases from V and 7 bases from J, with 17 bases between. The CDR3 is 15 residues long. CDR1 and CDR2 (germline): SGHRS, YFSETQ. This chain's CDR3 is CASSLYGGSIGELFF. CDR3 nucleotides: TGCGCCAGCAGCCTTTACGGGGGATCGATCGGGGAGCTGTTTTTT.

The chain joins TRBV29-1 to TRBJ2-3; a weak D match, TRBD2 (5 bases). Trimming took 6 bases from V and 6 from J, leaving 16 bases between them. CDR1 is SQVTM and CDR2 is ANQGSEA in the germline V gene. The CDR3 totals 13 residues. The CDR3 sequence is CSVVGVPLDTQYF. DNA of the CDR3: TGCAGCGTCGTCGGGGTCCCCTTGGATACGCAGTATTTT.

This clonotype has more than one count but fewer than ten. V usage is TRBV20-1 and J usage is TRBJ2-7, with 8 bases identical to TRBD2. V gave up 4 bases and J gave up 3 bases; unmatched junction bases: 5. The CDR3 is 13 amino acids. Germline CDR1 reads DFQATT; CDR2 reads SNEGSKA (reference sequence). The CDR3 loop reads CSATRGGDYEQYF. Here the CDR3 DNA reads TGCAGTGCTACACGGGGGGGAGACTACGAGCAGTACTTC.

This clonotype was seen a handful of times. This sequence joins TRBV6-5 and TRBJ2-4; the D gene could be TRBD1 or TRBD2 (6 bases each). CDR3 length: 14 residues. Trimming took 0 bases from V and 4 from J, leaving 7 bases between them. CDR1 is MNHEY, CDR2 SVGAGI, per germline. In nucleotides, the CDR3 is TGTGCCAGCAGTTACTCAGGGGGGAAAAACATTCAGTACTTC. Amino acid sequence: CASSYSGGKNIQYF.

This clonotype has just a few counts. The genes are TRBV18 and TRBJ2-3; D call uncertain. Germline V gives CDR1 KGHSH, CDR2 LQKENI. The V gene lost 3 bases and the J gene lost 1 base, with 11 bases spanning the gap. The CDR3 covers 15 residues. CDR3 DNA sequence: TGTGCCAGCTCACCCGGCCTTCAGGGCACAGATACGCAGTATTTT. This translates into CASSPGLQGTDTQYF.

This chain links TRBV6-2 or TRBV6-3 with TRBJ2-1, with no clear D. The CDR3 extends over 12 amino acids. In germline, CDR1 is MNHEY, CDR2 SVGEGT. V gave up 2 bases and J gave up 15 bases, with 14 bases separating them. The CDR3 DNA reads TGTGCCAGCAGTTACGGTTCGGTACCGCTGTTCTTC. Amino acids: CASSYGSVPLFF.

This clonotype has more than one count but fewer than ten. The chain carries TRBV5-1 and TRBJ2-2, with 12 bases identical to TRBD1. Germline CDR1 SGHRS, CDR2 YFSETQ. The CDR3 totals 18 residues. With 1 base clipped from V and 4 bases from J, the junction kept 8 bases outside the gene matches. The CDR3 here is CASSLSPGQGATTGELFF. The CDR3 DNA sequence: TGCGCCAGCAGCTTGAGCCCGGGACAGGGGGCAACCACCGGGGAGCTGTTTTTT.

The chain is built from TRBV5-1 and TRBJ1-5; the D gene is possibly TRBD1 (6 bases). Germline CDR1 and CDR2: SGHRS and YFSETQ. Trimming cost V 3 bases and J 5 bases, with 21 bases left between them. The CDR3 is made up of 17 amino acids. The CDR3 protein is CASSSGTSSFEDQPQHF. The CDR3 nucleotides are TGCGCCAGCAGCTCGGGGACAAGTTCTTTCGAAGATCAGCCCCAGCATTTT. Drawing the rest from reference TRBV5-1 and TRBJ1-5, the complete variable domain is KAGVTQTPRYLIKTRGQQVTLSCSPISGHRSVSWYQQTPGQGLQFLFEYFSETQRNKGNFPGRFSGRQFSNSRSEMNVSTLELGDSALYLCASSSGTSSFEDQPQHFGDGTRLSIL.

The chain links TRBV12-3 or TRBV12-4 to TRBJ1-2, with 10 bases aligning to TRBD1. The CDR3 is 14 residues long. V gave up 6 bases and J gave up 8 bases; unmatched junction bases: 9. As DNA, the CDR3 is TGTGCCAGCAGCCCGACAGGGGGCCGAGGCGGCTACACCTTC. Protein sequence: CASSPTGGRGGYTF.

This clonotype was counted only a few times. The V gene is TRBV10-1, the J gene TRBJ2-5, with 8 bases matching TRBD1. Unmatched junction bases numbered 5, after V lost 0 bases and J lost 5 bases. The CDR3 covers 15 residues. CDR1 WNHNN and CDR2 SYGVQD come from the germline V gene (reference sequence). DNA for the CDR3: TGCGCCAGCAGTGAGTCGAGACAGGGGTGGGAGACCCAGTACTTC. This gives the protein CASSESRQGWETQYF.